This T cell receptor beta chain was recovered during a study of T cells after yellow fever vaccination. The CDR3 contains 16 residues. The germline gives CDR1 DFQATT, CDR2 SNEGSKA (reference sequence). V lost 0 bases, J lost 4 bases, and 7 bases stayed unmatched. TCRdb processed the 5' RACE reads anew with MiXCR; each CDR3 protein has one entry. The table records under 550,000 distinct CDR3 sequences, roughly 22% of them present only once. The chain recombines TRBV20-1 with TRBJ2-2, with 8 bases matching TRBD1. The sequencing here drew on PBMCs, taken 21 days after the first yellow fever vaccination. The TCR sequence derives from a young man who received the YFV17D yellow fever vaccine. The CDR3 sequence: CSARDQRTGGTGELFF. The CDR3 DNA reads TGCAGTGCTAGAGATCAAAGAACAGGGGGCACCGGGGAGCTGTTTTTT.